The TCR beta chain under discussion was sequenced for a study of blood T cell repertoires in COVID-19. Measured with immunoSEQ multiplex PCR; TCRdb has only the in-frame clones, and not every one. The data show about 130,000 clones, roughly 80% seen once. Germline lookup yields CDR1 MGHRA and CDR2 YSYEKL. CDR3 length: 16 amino acids. V was trimmed by 1 base and J by 8 bases, leaving 17 bases between them. The sample consisted of peripheral blood. The chain carries TRBV4-1 and TRBJ1-4, with D possibly TRBD1 on 5 matching bases. The sequence was collected from a woman in her sixties or seventies with COVID-19, enrolled during active disease. DNA of the CDR3: TGCGCCAGCAGCCAAGTAGCGAACAGGAGGGGAGAAAAACTGTTTTTT. The encoded protein is CASSQVANRRGEKLFF.